The clone carrying this T cell receptor beta chain occurred a few times. Trimming cost V 4 bases and J 4 bases, with 9 bases left between them. From germline, CDR1 is SGHRS and CDR2 YFSETQ. The length of the CDR3 is 12 residues. The entry originates in a study of OX40 agonist ivuxolimab in advanced cancers. The assay was immunoSEQ multiplex PCR, and TCRdb's table has in-frame clones only and misses some. The repertoire holds under 40,000 clones, with about 74% as singletons. The rearrangement links TRBV5-1 to TRBJ2-7; the D is unclear. The receptor's source is an adult with an advanced solid tumor such as melanoma, head and neck, liver or kidney cancer. The material was CD4+ or CD8+ T cells sorted from blood, obtained in a trial of the OX40 agonist ivuxolimab. The CDR3 sequence: CASSPTQYEQYF. CDR3 nucleotides: TGCGCCAGCAGCCCGACACAATACGAGCAGTACTTC. The full variable domain, completed using reference TRBV5-1 and TRBJ2-7, is KAGVTQTPRYLIKTRGQQVTLSCSPISGHRSVSWYQQTPGQGLQFLFEYFSETQRNKGNFPGRFSGRQFSNSRSEMNVSTLELGDSALYLCASSPTQYEQYFGPGTRLTVT.